The 14 T cell receptor beta chains given below trace back to one sample, sequenced in a study of naive and memory T cell subsets. These TCRs are of unknown antigen specificity. Two oligonucleotides, mixed equimolar, formed the beta constant-region primer covering TRBC1 and TRBC2. Four rounds of PCR amplified the ligated cDNA using nested alpha and beta constant-region primers plus SP2. Each CDR3 protein is one row after TCRdb ran MiXCR on the UMI-ligation and nested PCR reads. This table has fewer than 150,000 distinct CDR3 sequences, approximately 20% appearing once. Study-wide findings and caveats: Naive repertoires, especially CD8, held a few larger clonotypes, possibly memory cells re-expressing CD45RA.

Source material: naive CD8+ T cells from blood. All receptors derive from a human donor in good health.

This clonotype has more than one count but fewer than ten. This rearrangement joins TRBV2 to TRBJ1-2; 8 bases line up with TRBD1. Losses at the gene ends were 0 bases for V and 6 bases for J; bases not matched to a gene: 6. Per the germline V gene, CDR1 is SNHLY and CDR2 is FYNNEI. There are 15 residues in the CDR3. The CDR3 DNA reads as TGTGCCAGCAGTGAAGCGCTTCCAGGGGGCGATGGCTACACCTTC. Its protein is CASSEALPGGDGYTF.

This chain connects TRBV10-3 to TRBJ2-7; 8 bases align to TRBD2. The germline gives CDR1 ENHRY, CDR2 SYGVKD. This CDR3 has 15 residues. The V and J ends lost 0 bases and 6 bases, in that order; junction bases with no gene match: 7. The CDR3 is CAISESMAGGAEQYF. The CDR3 region has the DNA TGTGCCATCAGTGAGTCGATGGCGGGAGGAGCCGAGCAGTACTTC.

The genes are TRBV3-1 and TRBJ2-7, with D maybe TRBD1 (6 bases). Trimming removed 3 bases at V and 1 base at J, with 7 bases between. Germline V gene data show CDR1 as LGHDT and CDR2 as YNNKEL (reference sequence). The CDR3 consists of 13 residues. CDR3 region: CASSHTGSYEQYF. The CDR3 DNA follows: TGTGCCAGCAGCCACACAGGGTCCTACGAGCAGTACTTC.

This chain joins TRBV4-1 and TRBJ2-7; D unclear. V lost 1 base and J 7 bases, leaving 17 bases between the germline ends. The CDR3 has 15 amino acids. CDR1 is MGHRA, CDR2 YSYEKL, per germline. CDR3 bases: TGCGCCAGCAGCCAAGCCCGGGTGGAGACGAAAGAGCAGTACTTC. It encodes CASSQARVETKEQYF.

The chain is built from TRBV29-1 and TRBJ1-2, with 7 bases that match TRBD1. Germline trimming cut 7 bases from V and 2 bases from J; bases unmatched to any gene: 13. Germline values: CDR1 SQVTM, CDR2 ANQGSEA. The CDR3 is made up of 15 amino acids. Written as DNA, the CDR3 is TGCAGCGCTGACAGGGAGGGAAACCCGAACTATGGCTACACCTTC. Protein: CSADREGNPNYGYTF.

V usage is TRBV12-3 or TRBV12-4 and J usage is TRBJ2-5; TRBD1 is a possible D gene (5 bases). Trimming took 6 bases from V and 5 from J, leaving 10 bases between them. This CDR3 comprises 12 residues. The CDR3 here is CASRGRDETQYF. The CDR3 nucleotides read TGTGCCAGCAGAGGCAGGGATGAGACCCAGTACTTC.

The rearrangement links TRBV13 to TRBJ2-5; 13 bases align to TRBD2. The CDR3 consists of 16 residues. V shed 5 bases and J 4 bases; nucleotides not matched to a gene: 7. Germline CDR1 PRHDT, CDR2 FYEKMQ (reference sequence). The CDR3 loop reads CASSGGLAGAAETQYF. The CDR3 DNA sequence: TGTGCCAGCAGCGGAGGACTAGCGGGAGCTGCAGAGACCCAGTACTTC.

The V gene is TRBV13, the J gene TRBJ2-1; 7 positions agree with TRBD2. Per the germline V gene, CDR1 is PRHDT and CDR2 is FYEKMQ (reference sequence). V lost 4 bases, J lost 12 bases, and 12 bases stayed unmatched. The length of the CDR3 is 14 residues. The CDR3 loop reads CASSSLAEPTGQFF. CDR3 nucleotides: TGTGCCAGCAGCTCCCTAGCGGAGCCAACGGGGCAGTTCTTC.

This clonotype turned up a few times. V usage is TRBV12-3 or TRBV12-4 and J usage is TRBJ2-5; D gene unclear. CDR3 length: 13 amino acids. Trimming took off 7 bases at V and 2 bases at J, with 11 bases between the two ends. CDR3: CASKSVLQETQYF. CDR3 DNA sequence: TGTGCCAGCAAGAGCGTTCTACAAGAGACCCAGTACTTC.

This chain uses TRBV5-1 with TRBJ2-1; 9 nucleotides line up with TRBD1. Germline V gene lookup returns CDR1 SGHRS and CDR2 YFSETQ. This CDR3 contains 13 residues. V lost 5 bases to trimming and J lost 8 bases; unmatched junction nucleotides: 5. For the CDR3, the DNA is TGCGCCAGCAGTCCACAGGGGGCCGATGAGCAGTTCTTC. Amino acids: CASSPQGADEQFF.

In this sample, this clonotype turned up a few times. The V and J genes are TRBV14 and TRBJ2-3, with a tentative D call TRBD2 (5 bases). V shed 5 bases and J shed 7 bases, with 19 bases lying between them. Per germline, CDR1 SGHDN and CDR2 FVKESK. The CDR3 length is 15 residues. CDR3 nucleotides: TGTGCCAGCAGCTCCGAAGCGGTGGGATTTCATACGCAGTATTTT. It yields the protein CASSSEAVGFHTQYF.

The chain employs TRBV28 and TRBJ2-6; D is unresolved. Germline V lookup: CDR1 MDHEN, CDR2 SYDVKM. The CDR3 length is 15 residues. V gave up 7 bases and J gave up 0 bases, with 10 bases separating them. The CDR3 nucleotides read TGTGCCAGCAAGACTCCAGGCTCTGGGGCCAACGTCCTGACTTTC. This codes for CASKTPGSGANVLTF.

This clonotype was recorded a few times. The genes are TRBV6-2 or TRBV6-3 and TRBJ2-5; D perhaps matches TRBD2 (6 bases). V was cut by 4 bases and J by 2 bases, with 17 bases left in between. Germline assignment: CDR1 MNHEY and CDR2 SVGEGT. This CDR3 has 16 amino acids. The CDR3 here is CASSSAVAAAQETQYF. The CDR3 DNA reads as TGTGCCAGCAGTTCGGCGGTAGCGGCCGCTCAAGAGACCCAGTACTTC.

This clonotype has just a few counts. The rearrangement uses TRBV4-3 and TRBJ1-1, with D tentatively TRBD1 (5 bases). Trimming took off 1 base at V and 8 bases at J, with 14 bases between the two ends. Germline V gene data show CDR1 as LGHNA and CDR2 as YSLEER. The CDR3 is 14 residues long. CDR3 DNA: TGCGCCAGCAGCCAAGGTAGGGGCCGATTGGAAGCTTTCTTT. Its protein product is CASSQGRGRLEAFF.